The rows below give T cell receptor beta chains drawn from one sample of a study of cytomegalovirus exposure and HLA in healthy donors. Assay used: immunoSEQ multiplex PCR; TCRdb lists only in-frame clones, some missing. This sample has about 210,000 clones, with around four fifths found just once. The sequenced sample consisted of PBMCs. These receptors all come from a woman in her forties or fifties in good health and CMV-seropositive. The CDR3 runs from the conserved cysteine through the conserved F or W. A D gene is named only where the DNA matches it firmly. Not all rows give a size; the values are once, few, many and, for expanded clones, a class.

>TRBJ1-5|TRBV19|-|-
TGTGCCAGTAGCAATATACCCCACAGGGATAATCAGCCCCAGCATTTT
CASSNIPHRDNQPQHF
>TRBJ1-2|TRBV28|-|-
TGTGCCAGCAGTTTCGGGAGGGAGAACTACACCTTC
CASSFGRENYTF
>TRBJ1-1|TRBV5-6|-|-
TGTGCCAGCAGCGCTAATCCGGGACACAGTATCCCTGAAGCTTTCTTT
CASSANPGHSIPEAFF
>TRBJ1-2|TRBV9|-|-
TGTGCCAGCAGCGTAGCCCCGGACAGTAATGGCTACACCTTC
CASSVAPDSNGYTF
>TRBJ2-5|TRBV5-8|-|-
TGTGCCAGCAGCTTGGCTCAAGAGACCCAGTACTTC
CASSLAQETQYF
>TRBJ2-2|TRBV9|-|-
TGTGCCAGCAGCGTCAGTACGGGGAGGAACACCGGGGAGCTGTTTTTT
CASSVSTGRNTGELFF
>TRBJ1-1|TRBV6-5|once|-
TGTGCCAGCAGTTACTGGCTGGAGGGTGAAGCTTTCTTT
CASSYWLEGEAFF
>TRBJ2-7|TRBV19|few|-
TGTGCCAGTTCCCGGGGGGCCTCCTACGAGCAGTACTTC
CASSRGASYEQYF
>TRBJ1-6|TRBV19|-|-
TGTGCCAGTAGCCCTAGTCCCAGGGAGGATAATTCACCCCTCCACTTT
CASSPSPREDNSPLHF
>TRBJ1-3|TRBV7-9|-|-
TGTGCCAGCAGCTTGCAGGGGATGGGCGGAAACACCATATATTTT
CASSLQGMGGNTIYF
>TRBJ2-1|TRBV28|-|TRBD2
TGTGCCAGCAGTCCCGCCGTCGGGAGCGGGGGGGCGTTGGGTGAGCAGTTCTTC
CASSPAVGSGGALGEQFF
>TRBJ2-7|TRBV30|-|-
TGTGCCTGGAGTGACAGCGAGCAGTACTTC
CAWSDSEQYF
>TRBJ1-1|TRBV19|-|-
TGTGCCAGTAGTCAGGAGGGGAACACTGAAGCTTTCTTT
CASSQEGNTEAFF
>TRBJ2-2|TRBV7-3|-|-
TGTGCCAGCAGCTTCGGGAACACCGGGGAGCTGTTTTTT
CASSFGNTGELFF
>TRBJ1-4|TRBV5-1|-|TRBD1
TGCGCCAGCAGTCGACAGGGGAGTGAAAAACTGTTTTTT
CASSRQGSEKLFF
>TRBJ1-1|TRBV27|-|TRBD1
TGTGCCAGCAGCCCACAGGGGGTGTGGACTGAAGCTTTCTTT
CASSPQGVWTEAFF
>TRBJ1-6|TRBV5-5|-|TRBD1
TGTGCCAGCAGACTCGGGACAGTTAGCTCACCCCTCCACTTT
CASRLGTVSSPLHF
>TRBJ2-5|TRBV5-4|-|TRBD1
TGTGCCAGCAGCTCGCACGGGACAGGGGGCGTCTGGGTTGAGACCCAGTACTTC
CASSSHGTGGVWVETQYF
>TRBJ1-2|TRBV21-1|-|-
TGTGCCAGCAGCAAAGGACAGAACTATGGCTACACCTTC
CASSKGQNYGYTF
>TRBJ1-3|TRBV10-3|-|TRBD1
TGTGCCATCAGAAGGGACAGCTCTGGAAACACCATATATTTT
CAIRRDSSGNTIYF
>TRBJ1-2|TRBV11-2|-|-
TGTGCCAGCAGCTTAGACCACAGTGCAAGCTACACCTTC
CASSLDHSASYTF
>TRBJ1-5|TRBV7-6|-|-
TGTGCCAGCAGCTTAGCGGGGGGGCAGGGTCAGCCCCAGCATTTT
CASSLAGGQGQPQHF
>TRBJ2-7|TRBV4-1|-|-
TGCGCCAGCAGCGTTAGGACTATCAGGGACGAGCAGTACTTC
CASSVRTIRDEQYF
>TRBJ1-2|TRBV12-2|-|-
TGTGCAAGTCGCACACGACACCTTATCTATGGCTACACCTTC
CASRTRHLIYGYTF
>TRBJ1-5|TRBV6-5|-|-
TGTGCCAGCAGTCGTACAGGGTATGGCAATCAGCCCCAGCATTTT
CASSRTGYGNQPQHF
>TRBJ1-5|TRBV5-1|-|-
TGCGCCAGCAGTCCAGATAGCAATCAGCCCCAGCATTTT
CASSPDSNQPQHF
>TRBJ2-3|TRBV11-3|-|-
TGTGCCAGCAGCCCATTGGCCACAGATACGCAGTATTTT
CASSPLATDTQYF
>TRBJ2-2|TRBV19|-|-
TGTGCCAGTAGTCTGCGCACCGGGGAGCTGTTTTTT
CASSLRTGELFF
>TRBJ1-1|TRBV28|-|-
TGTGCCAGCAGTTCCAGGGAAGCTTTCTTT
CASSSREAFF
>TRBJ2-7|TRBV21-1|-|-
TGTGCCAGCAGCAAAGTAACAGGGGCCTACGAGCAGTACTTC
CASSKVTGAYEQYF
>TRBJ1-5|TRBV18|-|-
TGTGCCAGCTCACCGGGGCCGGGAGGCAATCAGCCCCAGCATTTT
CASSPGPGGNQPQHF
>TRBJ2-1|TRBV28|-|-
TGTGCCAGCACCCTGGTTGGGCCTAATGAGCAGTTCTTC
CASTLVGPNEQFF
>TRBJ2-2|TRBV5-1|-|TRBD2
TGCGCCAGCAGCCCTGGACTAGCGGAGGCCGGGGAGCTGTTTTTT
CASSPGLAEAGELFF
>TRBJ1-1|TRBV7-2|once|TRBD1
TGTGCCAGCAACCGGGACAGGGCCGACACTGAAGCTTTCTTT
CASNRDRADTEAFF
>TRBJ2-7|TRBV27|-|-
TGTGCCAGCAGTTTAGGTGCGTCCACTTCCTACGAGCAGTACTTC
CASSLGASTSYEQYF
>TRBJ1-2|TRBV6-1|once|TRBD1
TGTGCCAGCGGTAACAGGGGGGGCTATGGCTACACCTTC
CASGNRGGYGYTF
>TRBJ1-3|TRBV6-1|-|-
TGTGCCAGCCGGGTGGGGCTCGGAAACACCATATATTTT
CASRVGLGNTIYF
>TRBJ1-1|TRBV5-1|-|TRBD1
TGCGCCAGCAGCCCTCTACAGGGGAATACTGAAGCTTTCTTT
CASSPLQGNTEAFF
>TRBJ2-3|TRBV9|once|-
TGTGCCAGCAGCGGGGGGCGAGGACAGACCACAGATACGCAGTATTTT
CASSGGRGQTTDTQYF
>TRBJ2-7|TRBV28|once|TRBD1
TGTGCCAGCAGTTCGATCCTCAGGGGGTCGGTCTACGAGCAGTACTTC
CASSSILRGSVYEQYF
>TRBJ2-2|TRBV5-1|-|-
TGCGCCAGCAGCTTGACCTCAGGGGCCACCGGGGAGCTGTTTTTT
CASSLTSGATGELFF
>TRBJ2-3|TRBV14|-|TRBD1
TGTGCCAGCAGCCTGGACAGGGGGTCAACTAGCACAGATACGCAGTATTTT
CASSLDRGSTSTDTQYF
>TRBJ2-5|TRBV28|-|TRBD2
TGTGCCAGCAGTCCAGGGGTAGCGGGGACGAAGACCCAGTACTTC
CASSPGVAGTKTQYF
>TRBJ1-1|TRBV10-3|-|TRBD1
TGTGCCATCAGTGATAGGGGGCGCTTAGGCGTGAACACTGAAGCTTTCTTT
CAISDRGRLGVNTEAFF
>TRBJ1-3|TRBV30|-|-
TGTGCCTGGAATAGCATTGCTGGAAACACCATATATTTT
CAWNSIAGNTIYF
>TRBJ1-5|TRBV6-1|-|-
TGTGCCAGCGTGAGACAGGAACTAAATCAGCCCCAGCATTTT
CASVRQELNQPQHF
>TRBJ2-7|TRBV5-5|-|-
TGTGCCAGCAGAAAGGGGGGGCAGGGGACCGTCTACGAGCAGTACTTC
CASRKGGQGTVYEQYF
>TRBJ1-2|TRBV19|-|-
TGTGCCAGTACCCGGGGAGCGGGGGCTCACTATGGCTACACCTTC
CASTRGAGAHYGYTF
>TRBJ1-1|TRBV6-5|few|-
TGTGCCAGCAGTTACTCGAGGGAGAACACTGAAGCTTTCTTT
CASSYSRENTEAFF
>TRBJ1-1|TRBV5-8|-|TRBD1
TGTGCCAGCAGCCGAGGGACAGGGACCACTGAAGCTTTCTTT
CASSRGTGTTEAFF
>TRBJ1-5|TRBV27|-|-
TGTGCCAGCAGTCCCAGGGAAGGTAATCAGCCCCAGCATTTT
CASSPREGNQPQHF
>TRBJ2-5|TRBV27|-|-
TGTGCCAGCAGTTTATGGTCCGGTTCAGGGGATCGCCAAGAGACCCAGTACTTC
CASSLWSGSGDRQETQYF
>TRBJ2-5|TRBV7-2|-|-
TGTGCCAGCAGCTCCGGGACTCTGTACCAAGAGACCCAGTACTTC
CASSSGTLYQETQYF